This is a list of T cell receptor beta chains from one sample in a study of CD8 T cells in Susac syndrome. TCRdb processed the immunoSEQ multiplex PCR reads anew with MiXCR; each CDR3 protein has one entry. This repertoire shows approximately 170,000 distinct CDR3 sequences, roughly 93% found once; its top ten account for roughly 0.13%. Specimen: CD4+ T cells from PBMCs. These receptor sequences come from a human donor in good health. Each CDR3 is given with its conserved first and last residue. The D gene is left open where the match is weak. Clone size, where shown, is once, few, many, or a class for clones that have expanded.

D gene	J gene	V gene	clone size	CDR3 protein	CDR3 DNA
TRBD1	TRBJ1-2	TRBV28	.	CASSLGTVGLGYGYTF	TGTGCCAGCAGTTTAGGGACAGTGGGGCTTGGCTATGGCTACACCTTC
.	TRBJ2-7	TRBV2	once	CASSAIKEYHEQYF	TGTGCCAGCAGTGCCATAAAGGAATACCACGAGCAGTACTTC
.	TRBJ2-6	TRBV29-1	.	CSVREIGANVLTF	TGCAGCGTCAGGGAGATTGGGGCCAACGTCCTGACTTTC
.	TRBJ2-7	TRBV6-6	.	CASQEGHHRSYEQYF	TGTGCCAGTCAGGAGGGGCACCACCGTTCCTACGAGCAGTACTTC
.	TRBJ2-5	TRBV4-1	.	CASSQSGSETQYF	TGCGCCAGCAGCCAGTCAGGGAGTGAGACCCAGTACTTC
.	TRBJ1-5	TRBV6-1	.	CASSELLQGQPQHF	TGTGCCAGCAGTGAACTGTTGCAGGGCCAGCCCCAGCATTTT
.	TRBJ2-1	TRBV29-1	once	CSVGSYEQFF	TGCAGCGTTGGCTCTTATGAGCAGTTCTTC
.	TRBJ1-3	TRBV7-2	once	CASSSRAGNTIYF	TGTGCCAGCAGTTCCCGAGCGGGAAACACCATATATTTT
.	TRBJ1-2	TRBV20-1	.	CSATGHNYGYTF	TGCAGTGCTACAGGTCACAACTATGGCTACACCTTC
TRBD1	TRBJ1-2	TRBV2	.	CASSDTGDVGYTF	TGTGCCAGCAGCGATACAGGGGACGTTGGCTACACCTTC
.	TRBJ2-7	TRBV7-2	.	CASSFMTGLYEQYF	TGTGCCAGCAGCTTTATGACAGGCCTCTACGAGCAGTACTTC
.	TRBJ2-1	TRBV4-1	.	CASKDPYNEQFF	TGCGCCAGCAAGGACCCCTACAATGAGCAGTTCTTC
.	TRBJ1-6	TRBV5-1	once	CASSLDRRVYNSPLHF	TGCGCCAGCAGCTTGGACCGGCGTGTCTATAATTCACCCCTCCACTTT
.	TRBJ2-7	TRBV18	.	CASSPGSPYEQYF	TGTGCCAGCTCACCGGGCAGCCCCTACGAGCAGTACTTC
.	TRBJ1-1	TRBV3-1	.	CASSQVRITGTQFTEAFF	TGTGCCAGCAGCCAAGTTCGTATTACGGGGACGCAGTTCACTGAAGCTTTCTTT
TRBD1	TRBJ1-1	TRBV3-1	.	CASSQDGDRGTEAFF	TGTGCCAGCAGCCAAGATGGGGACAGGGGCACTGAAGCTTTCTTT
.	TRBJ2-5	TRBV7-3	.	CASSPLSQETQYF	TGTGCCAGCAGCCCCCTCAGTCAAGAGACCCAGTACTTC
TRBD2	TRBJ2-1	TRBV3-1	.	CASSPVRSGGNNEQFF	TGTGCCAGCAGCCCAGTGAGGAGCGGGGGGAACAATGAGCAGTTCTTC
.	TRBJ1-6	TRBV6-1	.	CATRGNNSPLHF	TGTGCCACCCGCGGAAATAATTCACCCCTCCACTTT
TRBD1	TRBJ2-3	TRBV5-6	.	CASSLGGQGVDTQYF	TGTGCCAGCAGCTTGGGGGGACAGGGGGTTGATACGCAGTATTTT
.	TRBJ1-2	TRBV4-1	.	CASSQGSQFEDDGYTF	TGCGCCAGCAGCCAAGGATCCCAGTTCGAAGACGATGGCTACACCTTC
.	TRBJ1-2	TRBV23-1	.	CATVYAKGRRQSSPPLYGYTF	TGCGCCACCGTTTACGCCAAAGGCAGAAGGCAGAGCTCACCTCCTCTCTATGGCTACACCTTC
.	TRBJ1-2	TRBV3-1	.	CASSQGFYGYTF	TGTGCCAGCAGCCAAGGATTCTATGGCTACACCTTC
TRBD2	TRBJ2-7	TRBV19	.	CASSWLTGGKQYF	TGTGCCAGTAGTTGGCTGACGGGGGGAAAGCAGTACTTC
.	TRBJ1-1	TRBV29-1	.	CSVDQMNTEAFF	TGCAGCGTTGATCAGATGAACACTGAAGCTTTCTTT
.	TRBJ1-5	TRBV2	.	CASSEFIQPQHF	TGTGCCAGCAGTGAATTCATACAGCCCCAGCATTTT
TRBD1	TRBJ1-5	TRBV7-2	once	CASRGQLHNQPQHF	TGTGCCAGTAGGGGACAGCTTCACAATCAGCCCCAGCATTTT
.	TRBJ1-1	TRBV29-1	.	CSAGPTGMNTEAFF	TGCAGCGCCGGCCCCACAGGGATGAACACTGAAGCTTTCTTT
TRBD1	TRBJ2-5	TRBV20-1	.	CSAPQGAGETQYF	TGCAGTGCTCCACAGGGGGCGGGGGAGACCCAGTACTTC
.	TRBJ2-6	TRBV3-1	once	CASSQAAAGANVLTF	TGTGCCAGCAGCCAAGCTGCGGCGGGGGCCAACGTCCTGACTTTC
TRBD2	TRBJ2-1	TRBV7-9	few	CASSRGGRYNEQFF	TGTGCCAGCAGTCGCGGGGGTCGGTACAATGAGCAGTTCTTC
TRBD1	TRBJ2-1	TRBV4-2	.	CASSLPGGVNEQFF	TGTGCCAGCAGCCTCCCAGGGGGCGTCAATGAGCAGTTCTTC
.	TRBJ1-4	TRBV2	.	CASRLIPEEKLFF	TGTGCCAGCAGACTTATTCCAGAAGAAAAACTGTTTTTT
.	TRBJ2-5	TRBV14	once	CASSQLSKVETQYF	TGTGCCAGCAGCCAACTCTCCAAGGTGGAGACCCAGTACTTC
TRBD1	TRBJ1-4	TRBV7-9	.	CASSLGQGEKLFF	TGTGCCAGCAGCTTAGGACAGGGGGAAAAACTGTTTTTT
.	TRBJ1-1	TRBV5-5	.	CASNPYSEGEAFF	TGTGCCAGCAACCCCTACAGTGAAGGAGAAGCTTTCTTT
TRBD1	TRBJ1-5	TRBV20-1	once	CSAPRQGGVHQPQHF	TGCAGTGCACCTAGACAGGGGGGGGTTCATCAGCCCCAGCATTTT
TRBD2	TRBJ2-7	TRBV7-3	.	CASSQGLAGGPYEQYF	TGTGCCAGCAGCCAGGGACTAGCGGGGGGGCCGTACGAGCAGTACTTC
TRBD1	TRBJ1-5	TRBV27	.	CASGRTTGGSNQPQHF	TGTGCCAGCGGCAGAACGACAGGGGGAAGCAATCAGCCCCAGCATTTT
.	TRBJ2-5	TRBV5-1	once	CASSFNGRQETQYF	TGCGCCAGCAGCTTTAATGGCAGGCAAGAGACCCAGTACTTC
.	TRBJ1-4	TRBV29-1	.	CSVKGPDNEKLFF	TGCAGCGTTAAAGGACCGGATAATGAAAAACTGTTTTTT
.	TRBJ1-1	TRBV29-1	.	CSGEAQMNTEAFF	TGCAGCGGGGAGGCGCAAATGAACACTGAAGCTTTCTTT
.	TRBJ1-2	TRBV20-1	.	CSALHRRNYGYTF	TGCAGTGCTCTCCACAGACGTAACTATGGCTACACCTTC
TRBD2	TRBJ2-5	TRBV5-1	.	CASSSGLAGSQETQYF	TGCGCCAGCAGCAGCGGACTAGCGGGTAGCCAAGAGACCCAGTACTTC
TRBD2	TRBJ2-3	TRBV20-1	.	CSARPSGGASDTQYF	TGCAGTGCTCGACCTAGCGGGGGGGCGTCTGATACGCAGTATTTT
TRBD1	TRBJ1-1	TRBV15	.	CATSGGVMDRALGAFF	TGTGCCACCAGCGGAGGAGTAATGGACAGGGCTTTGGGAGCTTTCTTT
.	TRBJ2-5	TRBV29-1	.	CSGGRNYQETQYF	TGCAGCGGGGGACGCAATTACCAAGAGACCCAGTACTTC
TRBD2	TRBJ2-5	TRBV7-2	.	CASSLALSGGAGETQYF	TGTGCCAGCAGCTTAGCTCTTAGCGGGGGGGCGGGAGAGACCCAGTACTTC
.	TRBJ1-2	TRBV5-5	.	CASSPTGASGYTF	TGTGCCAGCAGCCCGACAGGAGCGAGTGGCTACACCTTC
.	TRBJ2-5	TRBV10-3	once	CAIRGSGQSQETQYF	TGTGCCATCAGAGGAAGTGGGCAGAGCCAAGAGACCCAGTACTTC
TRBD1	TRBJ2-5	TRBV20-1	.	CSASSRQGDETQYF	TGCAGTGCTTCCTCCAGACAGGGCGACGAGACCCAGTACTTC
TRBD2	TRBJ2-3	TRBV20-1	.	CSARWGLHTDTQYF	TGCAGTGCTAGGTGGGGACTACACACAGATACGCAGTATTTT
.	TRBJ1-4	TRBV19	.	CASHRVPNEKLFF	TGTGCCAGTCACAGGGTCCCTAATGAAAAACTGTTTTTT
TRBD2	TRBJ2-7	TRBV12-3/TRBV12-4	.	CASSLHLLADSYEQYF	TGTGCCAGCAGTTTACATCTGCTAGCGGACTCCTACGAGCAGTACTTC